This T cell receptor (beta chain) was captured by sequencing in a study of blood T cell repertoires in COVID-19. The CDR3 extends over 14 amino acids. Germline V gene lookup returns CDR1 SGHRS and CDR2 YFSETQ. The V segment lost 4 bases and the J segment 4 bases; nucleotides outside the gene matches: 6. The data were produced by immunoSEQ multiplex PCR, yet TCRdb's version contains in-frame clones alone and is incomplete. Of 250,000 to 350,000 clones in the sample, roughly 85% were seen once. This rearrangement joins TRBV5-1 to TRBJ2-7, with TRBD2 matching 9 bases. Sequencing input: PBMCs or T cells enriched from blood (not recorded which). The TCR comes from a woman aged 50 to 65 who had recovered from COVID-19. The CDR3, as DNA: TGCGCCAGCAGCGGGCCTAGCGGGATGTACGAGCAGTACTTC. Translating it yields CASSGPSGMYEQYF.